The rows below give T cell receptor beta chains drawn from one sample of a study of blood T cell repertoires in COVID-19. The method was immunoSEQ multiplex PCR; TCRdb's version includes in-frame clones alone and lacks a portion of them. The data show hundreds of thousands of clones, 70% to 90% seen once. Sequencing input: peripheral blood. The origin of the receptors is a woman in her 30s with active or convalescent COVID-19. Both conserved end residues are part of each CDR3. A D gene is named only where the DNA matches it firmly. The size of a clone is reported for some rows only, either as once, few or many, or as a class for expanded clones.

V gene,clone size,D gene,J gene,CDR3 DNA,CDR3 protein
TRBV18,once,-,TRBJ2-1,TGTGCCAGCTCACCGGGAGCAGTCGATGAGCAGTTCTTC,CASSPGAVDEQFF
TRBV5-1,-,-,TRBJ1-1,TGCGCCAGCAGCGTGGACAGCACAAACACTGAAGCTTTCTTT,CASSVDSTNTEAFF
TRBV2,-,-,TRBJ2-7,TGTGCCAGCAGTGAGCAGGGTTCAGGGTTCGACGAGCAGTACTTC,CASSEQGSGFDEQYF
TRBV7-9,-,TRBD1,TRBJ1-2,TGTGCCAGCAGCAAGAACCAGGGGGGCGGGAATGGCTACACCTTC,CASSKNQGGGNGYTF
TRBV5-4,-,-,TRBJ1-1,TGTGCCAGCAGCTCCCCGGGGGGGGCTGGCGCTTTCTTT,CASSSPGGAGAFF
TRBV5-6,-,-,TRBJ1-5,TGTGCCAGCAGCCCGAGCGGACAGACTAATCAGCCCCAGCATTTT,CASSPSGQTNQPQHF
TRBV2,-,-,TRBJ1-2,TGTGCCAGCAGCTCAACGACTGCTAACTATGGCTACACCTTC,CASSSTTANYGYTF
TRBV3-1/TRBV3-2,-,-,TRBJ1-2,TGTGCCAGCAGCCAGGGGGAGGGGCGGGGCTCCGCCTTC,CASSQGEGRGSAF
TRBV28,-,-,TRBJ1-2,TGTGCCAGCTTAGTACAGACCTATGGCTACACCTTC,CASLVQTYGYTF
TRBV11-2,few,TRBD1,TRBJ1-3,TGTGCCAGCAGCCCTACAGGGGCAACAGGAAACACCATATATTTT,CASSPTGATGNTIYF
TRBV12-5,-,TRBD1,TRBJ1-6,TGTGCTAGTGGTTTGGCGACAGGGCTACGTTCACCCCTCCACTTT,CASGLATGLRSPLHF
TRBV6-5,-,TRBD1,TRBJ1-2,TGTGCCAGCAGGCGGGACAGAGGGGACTATGGCTACACCTTC,CASRRDRGDYGYTF
TRBV5-4,-,TRBD2,TRBJ2-7,TGTGCCAGCAGCTTGGTATCCTTCAGTGTGACTAGCGGGAGTATCGACGAGCAGTACTTC,CASSLVSFSVTSGSIDEQYF
TRBV5-6,-,TRBD1,TRBJ2-2,TGTGCCAGCAGCTTGTCGGGGACAGCGGTGGCGGGGCTGTTTTTT,CASSLSGTAVAGLFF
TRBV18,-,TRBD1,TRBJ1-4,TGTGCCAGCTCACCGTTCACAGGGGATGAAAAACTGTTTTTT,CASSPFTGDEKLFF
TRBV27,-,-,TRBJ1-3,TGTGCCAGCAGCCAACAGGGTGGAAACACCATATATTTT,CASSQQGGNTIYF
TRBV2,-,TRBD1,TRBJ1-2,TGTGCCAGCAGCCCGAGGGGACAGCTCTATGGCTACACCTTC,CASSPRGQLYGYTF
TRBV14,-,TRBD1,TRBJ1-4,TGTGCCAGCAGCTGGACAGGGCTCGGTGAAAAACTGTTTTTT,CASSWTGLGEKLFF